This T cell receptor (beta chain) was recorded in a study of siplizumab effects on memory and regulatory T cells. This CDR3 is built from 14 residues. Germline values: CDR1 SGHRS, CDR2 YFSETQ. The V segment lost 10 bases and the J segment 1 base; nucleotides outside the gene matches: 8. The method was immunoSEQ multiplex PCR; TCRdb's version includes in-frame clones alone and lacks a portion of them. The sample lists fewer than 70,000 clones, over 75% occurring once. Note on this clone: Its antigen is unidentified.

Overall study results and limits: For siplizumab cultures, the suppressive function of their proliferating Tregs was not confirmed.

The sample taken for sequencing was Tregs sorted from blood. The chain is built from TRBV5-1 and TRBJ2-5; 9 bases line up with TRBD2. The sequence derives from a human donor in good health. The CDR3 coding sequence is TGCGCCTGCCGAAGACTAGCGGCCCAAGAGACCCAGTACTTC. Translating gives CACRRLAAQETQYF.